The 21 T cell receptor beta chains below come from one sample, sequenced in a study. TCRdb used MiXCR to reprocess the 5' RACE reads, holding one entry per CDR3 protein. Among approximately 40,000 distinct CDR3 sequences listed, approximately 17% were seen once. Material: naive CD4+ T cells sorted from a lymph node. Subset of the sample: naive CD4+ T cells, CD4+CD45RA+CD25-. Receptor source: a female donor with breast cancer.

The chain employs TRBV2 and TRBJ1-1; no clear D. The CDR3 spans 13 residues. Trimming shortened V by 7 bases and J by 3 bases, and 12 bases separated the two germline ends. CDR1 and CDR2 from the germline V gene are SNHLY and FYNNEI. CDR3 sequence: CASNDQSHTEAFF. The DNA of the CDR3 is TGTGCCAGCAATGATCAGTCCCACACTGAAGCTTTCTTT.

This clonotype was seen a handful of times. The chain couples TRBV5-1 to TRBJ2-1; 12 bases are a match to TRBD2. The CDR3 contains 16 residues. CDR1 SGHRS and CDR2 YFSETQ come from the germline V gene. The junction had 8 bases not matched to a gene; V was cut back by 3 bases and J by 7 bases. The DNA of the CDR3 is TGCGCCAGCAGCTGGGAGACTAGCGGGAGTGTGAATGAGCAGTTCTTC. It is translated as CASSWETSGSVNEQFF.

The CDR3 nucleotides read TGTGCCAGCAGCGTAGGAGTGGGCAGAGCAACTAATGAAAAACTGTTTTTT. Translating gives CASSVGVGRATNEKLFF. The gene calls are TRBV9 and TRBJ1-4; no clear D. The CDR3 has 17 residues. CDR1 SGDLS and CDR2 YYNGEE come from the germline V gene. The V gene lost 0 bases and the J gene lost 0 bases, with 12 bases spanning the gap.

This chain uses TRBV24-1 with TRBJ1-2; the match to TRBD1 covers 7 bases. The CDR3 is 14 amino acids. CDR1 is KGHDR, CDR2 SFDVKD, per germline. V shed 4 bases and J 4 bases; nucleotides not matched to a gene: 5. CDR3 sequence reads: CATSEGTATYGYTF. In nucleotides, the CDR3 is TGTGCCACCAGTGAGGGGACAGCGACCTATGGCTACACCTTC.

V usage is TRBV5-1 and J usage is TRBJ1-1, with a possible D match to TRBD1 (5 bases). V was clipped by 0 bases and J by 1 base, with 13 bases between them. Per germline, CDR1 SGHRS and CDR2 YFSETQ. The CDR3 extends over 16 amino acids. The CDR3 DNA sequence: TGCGCCAGCAGCTTGGCCCGATCGACAGCGAACACTGAAGCTTTCTTT. This sequence encodes CASSLARSTANTEAFF.

This chain uses TRBV6-1 with TRBJ2-2; a weak D match, TRBD2 (7 bases). CDR3 length: 16 amino acids. Trimming shortened V by 7 bases and J by 3 bases, and 18 bases separated the two germline ends. CDR1 is MNHNS, CDR2 SASEGT, per germline. The CDR3 DNA reads TGTGCCAGCAAGGGGGTAGCGGGCATTCACACCGGGGAGCTGTTTTTT. It encodes CASKGVAGIHTGELFF.

This clonotype was recorded at least ten times. The CDR3 is CASSLARSNSYNEQFF. The CDR3 DNA reads TGTGCCAGCAGCTTAGCGCGGTCTAACTCCTACAATGAGCAGTTCTTC. This chain connects TRBV11-1 to TRBJ2-1; D gene unclear. CDR1 and CDR2 from the germline V gene are SGHAT and FQDESV (reference sequence). The length of the CDR3 is 16 residues. Trimming stripped 0 bases from V and 0 bases from J, with 9 bases between. The complete variable domain, with remaining parts taken from reference TRBV11-1 and TRBJ2-1, reads EAEVAQSPRYKITEKSQAVAFWCDPISGHATLYWYRQILGQGPELLVQFQDESVVDDSQLPKDRFSAERLKGVDSTLKIQPAELGDSAMYLCASSLARSNSYNEQFFGPGTRLTVL.

Details on this clonotype: A read error may produce the germline difference seen at one junction end. The chain uses TRBV6-1 and TRBJ1-1, with D hard to call. The CDR3 sequence is 14 residues long. The V gene's germline CDR1 is MNHNS and CDR2 SASEGT. This CDR3 reads CAGSGVPMNTEAFF. The CDR3, as DNA: TGTGCCGGCAGCGGGGTCCCCATGAACACTGAAGCTTTCTTT.

The chain has TRBV30 and TRBJ2-5; D possibly corresponds to TRBD2 (5 bases). CDR3 length: 13 amino acids. V lost 4 bases, J lost 0 bases, and 9 bases lay in between. Germline V lookup: CDR1 GTSNPN, CDR2 SVGIG (reference sequence). The CDR3 protein is CAWNQDYQETQYF. In nucleotides, the CDR3 is TGTGCCTGGAACCAGGACTACCAAGAGACCCAGTACTTC.

This clonotype was seen repeatedly, ten times or more. The chain employs TRBV6-5 and TRBJ2-1; D tentatively fits TRBD1 or TRBD2 (5 bases each). The CDR3 runs to 13 residues. In germline, CDR1 is MNHEY, CDR2 SVGAGI. V dropped 0 bases and J dropped 8 bases, with 8 bases sitting between them. The CDR3: CASSYSWGYEQFF. The CDR3 DNA is TGTGCCAGCAGTTACTCGTGGGGGTATGAGCAGTTCTTC.

This clonotype has just a few counts. The chain joins TRBV9 to TRBJ2-5, with TRBD2 identical over 9 bases. CDR1 and CDR2 from the germline V gene are SGDLS and YYNGEE. V shed 4 bases and J 5 bases; nucleotides not matched to a gene: 6. This CDR3 spans 14 amino acids. The CDR3 region is CASSRLAEGETQYF. CDR3 DNA sequence: TGTGCCAGCAGCCGACTAGCGGAGGGGGAGACCCAGTACTTC. Filled out from reference TRBV9 and TRBJ2-5, the complete variable domain reads DSGVTQTPKHLITATGQRVTLRCSPRSGDLSVYWYQQSLDQGLQFLIQYYNGEERAKGNILERFSAQQFPDLHSELNLSSLELGDSALYFCASSRLAEGETQYFGPGTRLLVL.

V usage is TRBV27 and J usage is TRBJ2-3; 8 bases are a match to TRBD2. V was pared by 6 bases and J by 2 bases, with 13 bases of the junction left unmatched. CDR3 length: 17 amino acids. Germline-derived CDR1 and CDR2 are MNHEY and SMNVEV (reference sequence). The CDR3 bases are TGTGCCAGCAGGGTCTCGACTAGCGATTTCAACACAGATACGCAGTATTTT. This sequence encodes CASRVSTSDFNTDTQYF.

A remark on this clonotype: The junction shows a germline mismatch at one end, possibly a read error. The rearrangement uses TRBV7-2 and TRBJ2-1; maybe TRBD2 (5 bases). The CDR3 length is 16 residues. Germline CDR1 reads SGHTA; CDR2 reads FQGNSA. The CDR3 here is CAGSSAVDSSYNEQFF. In DNA form, the CDR3 reads TGTGCCGGCAGCTCAGCGGTGGATAGCTCCTACAATGAGCAGTTCTTC. The variable domain in full, with the rest retrieved from reference TRBV7-2 and TRBJ2-1, is GAGVSQSPSNKVTEKGKDVELRCDPISGHTALYWYRQSLGQGLEFLIYFQGNSAPDKSGLPSDRFSAERTGGSVSTLTIQRTQQEDSAVYLCAGSSAVDSSYNEQFFGPGTRLTVL.

In its sample, this clonotype was seen a few times. The chain carries TRBV30 and TRBJ1-1; the D gene is possibly TRBD1 (6 bases). With 2 bases removed from V and 4 bases from J, the gap between germline ends came to 11 bases. Per the germline V gene, CDR1 is GTSNPN and CDR2 is SVGIG (reference sequence). CDR3 length: 13 amino acids. CDR3 in DNA: TGTGCCTGGAGTCCAGGGGATAGCACTGAAGCTTTCTTT. Protein sequence: CAWSPGDSTEAFF.

This clonotype was seen repeatedly, ten times or more. The chain recombines TRBV11-3 with TRBJ1-1; no reliable D call. This CDR3 is built from 13 residues. V shed 4 bases and J shed 1 base, with 7 bases lying between them. The V gene's germline CDR1 is SGHNT and CDR2 YENEEA. DNA of the CDR3: TGTGCCAGCAGCTCGCGGGAGAACACTGAAGCTTTCTTT. Its protein is CASSSRENTEAFF.

This clonotype was seen only a few times. The chain joins TRBV10-3 to TRBJ1-2, with D unclear. This CDR3 has 12 amino acids. V lost 3 bases, J lost 1 base, and 3 bases lay in between. Germline lookup yields CDR1 ENHRY and CDR2 SYGVKD. The CDR3 DNA sequence: TGTGCCATCAGTGACAATAACTATGGCTACACCTTC. This sequence encodes CAISDNNYGYTF.

A note on this clonotype: A much larger clone sits a single nucleotide away, making a read error possible. V usage is TRBV4-1 and J usage is TRBJ2-5, with D perhaps TRBD1 or TRBD2 (5 bases each). This CDR3 is 15 amino acids long. CDR1 MGHRA and CDR2 YSYEKL come from the germline V gene. Here the CDR3 reads CASSQGDRVMETRYF. In DNA form, the CDR3 reads TGCGCCAGCAGCCAAGGGGACCGGGTAATGGAGACCCGGTACTTC.

This chain links TRBV29-1 with TRBJ2-2; D is undetermined. V was shortened by 4 bases and J by 0 bases, with 9 bases between the two germline ends. Germline loops: CDR1 SQVTM, CDR2 ANQGSEA. This CDR3 region has 14 residues. The CDR3 DNA follows: TGCAGCGTTGGTACCGGCACGAACACCGGGGAGCTGTTTTTT. It is translated as CSVGTGTNTGELFF.

This clonotype was detected only once. A read error may explain this, as a much larger clone is one base away. The CDR3 DNA is TGTGCCAGCGGGACTGTGAACACTGAAGCTTGCTTT. It encodes CASGTVNTEACF. The chain has TRBV6-1 and TRBJ1-1; D possibly corresponds to TRBD1 (5 bases). This CDR3 is built from 12 residues. CDR1 is MNHNS and CDR2 is SASEGT in the germline V gene.

This clonotype has only a few counts. The J gene is TRBJ1-1, the V gene TRBV7-9; D remains unclear. Germline V gene lookup returns CDR1 SEHNR and CDR2 FQNEAQ (reference sequence). The CDR3 runs 12 residues. V lost 6 bases and J 3 bases, leaving 8 bases between the germline ends. The CDR3 protein is CASSQRHTEAFF. As DNA, the CDR3 is TGTGCCAGCAGTCAGAGACACACTGAAGCTTTCTTT.

Details on this clonotype: A read error may account for a junction end that differs from germline. The V call is TRBV12-3 or TRBV12-4, the J call TRBJ2-2; D perhaps matches TRBD2 (6 bases). This CDR3 is built from 15 residues. Here the CDR3 reads CASTVRSGGGGEPFF. DNA for the CDR3: TGTGCCAGCACCGTACGTAGCGGAGGCGGCGGGGAGCCGTTTTTT.